These 21 T cell receptor beta chains came from one sample sequenced in a study of identical twins. TCRdb re-derived calls from the 5' RACE reads in MiXCR, one entry per CDR3 protein. The sample shows roughly 700,000 distinct CDR3 sequences, 8.6% of them seen only once. These records were also assigned to another study, of yellow fever vaccine responses in identical twins.

Sequenced material: PBMCs. The source is a woman in her late teens or twenties in good health.

This clonotype was detected many times. The V call is TRBV9, the J call TRBJ2-1; D is perhaps TRBD1 or TRBD2 (5 bases each). The ends were cut back, 3 bases at V and 4 bases at J, with 17 bases in the middle. CDR3 length: 16 amino acids. Germline assignment: CDR1 SGDLS and CDR2 YYNGEE. The CDR3 region is CASSERLTGLYNEQFF. The CDR3 DNA reads TGTGCCAGCAGCGAGCGCCTTACAGGACTGTACAATGAGCAGTTCTTC.

J is TRBJ2-3 and V is TRBV7-9; 8 bases align to TRBD2. Germline loops: CDR1 SEHNR, CDR2 FQNEAQ (reference sequence). V gave up 4 bases and J gave up 4 bases; unmatched junction bases: 10. The CDR3 spans 16 residues. CDR3 DNA sequence: TGTGCCAGCAGCTCCTTAGGGGGGACTAGTCCAGATACGCAGTATTTT. Its translation is CASSSLGGTSPDTQYF.

The table lists this clonotype with a few counts. In nucleotides, the CDR3 is TGTGCCAGCAGCTTAGTAGGGACTAGCGGGGGGAATGAGCAGTTCTTC. This encodes CASSLVGTSGGNEQFF. This rearrangement joins TRBV7-2 to TRBJ2-1; TRBD2 aligns across 15 bases. Germline-derived CDR1 and CDR2 are SGHTA and FQGNSA. CDR3 length: 16 residues. V was clipped by 1 base and J by 7 bases; unmatched bases: 2.

The CDR3 sequence is CAISSAWGGGPSTDTQYF. The CDR3 region has the DNA TGTGCCATCAGTTCTGCCTGGGGCGGGGGGCCAAGCACAGATACGCAGTATTTT. The V gene is TRBV10-3, the J gene TRBJ2-3; 8 bases agree with TRBD2. The junction had 13 bases not matched to a gene; V was cut back by 5 bases and J by 0 bases. This CDR3 is 18 amino acids long. The germline gives CDR1 ENHRY, CDR2 SYGVKD.

The chain employs TRBV28 and TRBJ1-5; the D is unclear. CDR1 MDHEN and CDR2 SYDVKM come from the germline V gene. The ends were cut back, 5 bases at V and 6 bases at J, with 17 bases in the middle. This CDR3 spans 15 amino acids. CDR3 region: CASSGDFKTGQPQHF. CDR3 DNA: TGTGCCAGCAGTGGAGATTTTAAGACGGGTCAGCCCCAGCATTTT.

DNA for the CDR3: TGTGCCAGCAGCTTAGATCGGAGGGGGAGGAAGGCCAACGTCCTGACTTTC. It yields the protein CASSLDRRGRKANVLTF. The chain uses TRBV11-2 and TRBJ2-6; D assignment may be TRBD1 or TRBD2 (6 bases each). CDR1 and CDR2 from the germline V gene are SGHAT and FQNNGV. Trimming stripped 0 bases from V and 6 bases from J, with 15 bases between. This CDR3 contains 17 residues.

This clonotype has at least ten counts. This chain uses TRBV24-1 with TRBJ2-2, with TRBD1 matching 10 bases. Germline V gene data show CDR1 as KGHDR and CDR2 as SFDVKD. Trimming cost V 0 bases and J 5 bases; bases outside gene matches: 5. The length of the CDR3 is 17 residues. This CDR3 reads CATSDLGGQGITGELFF. For the CDR3, the DNA is TGTGCCACCAGTGATTTGGGGGGACAGGGGATAACCGGGGAGCTGTTTTTT.

This clonotype showed up many times. The rearrangement links TRBV11-2 to TRBJ1-5; perhaps TRBD1 as D (5 bases). The CDR3 runs 15 residues. V shed 5 bases and J shed 4 bases, with 15 bases lying between them. Per germline, CDR1 SGHAT and CDR2 FQNNGV. CDR3 sequence: CASSPGTMPNQPQHF. DNA for the CDR3: TGTGCCAGCAGCCCAGGGACGATGCCTAATCAGCCCCAGCATTTT.

V is TRBV27 and J is TRBJ2-1, with TRBD2 identical over 7 bases. Germline-derived CDR1 and CDR2 are MNHEY and SMNVEV (reference sequence). Trimming removed 2 bases from V and 6 bases from J; junction bases left unmatched: 7. The CDR3 runs to 15 residues. In DNA, the CDR3 is TGTGCCAGCAGTTTAGCGGGGGTAGTGTCCAATGAGCAGTTCTTC. Translated, it gives CASSLAGVVSNEQFF.

The rearrangement joins TRBV29-1 to TRBJ2-1; tentatively, D is TRBD1 (6 bases). With 2 bases removed from V and 8 bases from J, the gap between germline ends came to 16 bases. Germline V gene lookup returns CDR1 SQVTM and CDR2 ANQGSEA. CDR3 size: 14 residues. CDR3 loop: CSVEPAGVMDEQFF. CDR3 DNA: TGCAGCGTTGAACCGGCAGGGGTAATGGATGAGCAGTTCTTC.

This clonotype was found many times. The chain carries TRBV6-2 or TRBV6-3 and TRBJ2-1, with D uncertain. V shed 1 base and J shed 10 bases, with 5 bases lying between them. Looked up from germline, CDR1 is MNHEY and CDR2 is SVGEGT. CDR3 length equals 11 residues. CDR3: CASSYLREQFF. DNA for the CDR3: TGTGCCAGCAGTTACTTGCGGGAGCAGTTCTTC.

In DNA, the CDR3 is TGTGCCAGCAGTGAATTAGGCCCTGGGGGTTTGGCGGCGCAGTATTTT. Translation gives CASSELGPGGLAAQYF. The rearrangement uses TRBV25-1 and TRBJ2-3; D possibly matches TRBD1 or TRBD2 (5 bases each). V lost 1 base and J lost 10, with 21 bases in between. The germline V gene encodes CDR1 MGHDK and CDR2 SYGVNS. The CDR3 loop spans 16 amino acids. Looking up the rest from reference TRBV25-1 and TRBJ2-3 gives the full variable domain: EADIYQTPRYLVIGTGKKITLECSQTMGHDKMYWYQQDPGMELHLIHYSYGVNSTEKGDLSSESTVSRIRTEHFPLTLESARPSHTSQYLCASSELGPGGLAAQYFGPGTRLTVL.

In its sample, this clonotype was seen a few times. The chain recombines TRBV18 with TRBJ2-1; TRBD1 matches at 9 bases. The CDR3 has 14 amino acids. Looked up from germline, CDR1 is KGHSH and CDR2 is LQKENI. V was clipped by 5 bases and J by 7 bases; unmatched bases: 6. This CDR3 is CASSAQGARNEQFF. CDR3 nucleotides: TGTGCCAGCTCAGCACAGGGGGCAAGGAATGAGCAGTTCTTC.

This clonotype has just a few counts. The chain carries TRBV6-2 or TRBV6-3 and TRBJ2-7; D gene uncertain. V was pared by 11 bases and J by 6 bases, with 20 bases between. The CDR3 extends over 13 amino acids. Germline CDR1 is MNHEY and CDR2 is SVGEGT. The CDR3 DNA reads as TGTGCCTCCCTCCGGGCTAATTCGGGCGAGCAGTACTTC. Its translation: CASLRANSGEQYF.

The sample holds a few counts of this clonotype. This chain uses TRBV6-1 with TRBJ2-3; D uncertain. The germline gives CDR1 MNHNS, CDR2 SASEGT. There are 15 residues in the CDR3. V shed 6 bases and J shed 0 bases, with 13 bases lying between them. The CDR3 DNA sequence: TGTGCCAGCAGCCGCACAACCTACAGCACAGATACGCAGTATTTT. This sequence encodes CASSRTTYSTDTQYF.

In this sample, this clonotype turned up many times. This chain connects TRBV11-1 to TRBJ2-7, with D unclear. Trimming left V 1 base short and J 0 bases short, with 7 bases between. This CDR3 is built from 14 residues. Looked up from germline, CDR1 is SGHAT and CDR2 is FQDESV (reference sequence). The CDR3 DNA reads TGTGCCAGCAGCTTAGTGGGATACTCCTACGAGCAGTACTTC. Translating it yields CASSLVGYSYEQYF.

The V and J genes are TRBV6-2 or TRBV6-3 and TRBJ2-7; TRBD1 is a possible D gene (6 bases). Looked up from germline, CDR1 is MNHEY and CDR2 is SVGEGT. The CDR3 has 12 amino acids. V shed 6 bases and J shed 6 bases, with 12 bases lying between them. The chain's CDR3 is CASSPDSPEQYF. CDR3 in DNA: TGTGCCAGCAGCCCGGACAGTCCCGAGCAGTACTTC.

The rearrangement links TRBV5-1 to TRBJ2-1; D may be TRBD1 (6 bases). The CDR3 contains 16 residues. The V and J ends lost 1 base and 5 bases respectively, with 16 bases between them. Germline values: CDR1 SGHRS, CDR2 YFSETQ. CDR3 nucleotides: TGCGCCAGCAGCTTGTATCCAGGGGTCACAAACAATGAGCAGTTCTTC. Translation gives CASSLYPGVTNNEQFF.

The chain has TRBV29-1 and TRBJ2-6; weak D call: TRBD1 (10 bases). The CDR3 is 17 amino acids. CDR1 and CDR2 (germline): SQVTM, ANQGSEA. Deletions cut 6 bases from V and 2 bases from J, with 20 bases between. CDR3 residues: CSVSGGTGVAGANVLTF. The CDR3 DNA sequence: TGCAGCGTCAGCGGGGGGACAGGGGTGGCTGGGGCCAACGTCCTGACTTTC.

The sample holds a few counts of this clonotype. DNA of the CDR3: TGCAGCGTTGAAGCCTATTCGGACAGGCCGGGGCACCCCTCGCCGGGGGCGCAGTATTTT. This gives the protein CSVEAYSDRPGHPSPGAQYF. V gene TRBV29-1 combines with J gene TRBJ2-3, with D possibly matching TRBD1 (7 bases). Trimming cost V 1 base and J 10 bases, with 36 bases left between them. The length of the CDR3 is 20 residues. CDR1 is SQVTM and CDR2 is ANQGSEA in the germline V gene.

This clonotype was picked up a small number of times. The chain has TRBV5-6 and TRBJ1-4; perhaps TRBD1 as D (5 bases). CDR1 is SGHDT, CDR2 YYEEEE, per germline. V lost 4 bases, J lost 7 bases, and 14 bases lay in between. The CDR3 consists of 14 residues. CDR3 nucleotide sequence: TGTGCCAGCAGCCTCGGGACGAAGGGTGAAAAACTGTTTTTT. Translating gives CASSLGTKGEKLFF.